This T cell receptor (beta chain) was captured by sequencing in a study of blood T cell repertoires in COVID-19. In the study overall: There were acute and convalescent COVID-19 samples, and they came from the United States, Italy and Spain. In each case, the material was cDNA or gDNA derived from T cells, B-cell-depleted T cells, or PBMCs.

In germline, CDR1 is LGHNT, CDR2 FRNRAP. The CDR3 contains 15 residues. Deletions cut 6 bases from V and 9 bases from J, with 18 bases between. The study recruited people aged roughly 18 to 89 years across roughly 25 US areas. Clinical histories supplied by participants themselves formed the basis of cohort assignment. TCRdb's table, derived via immunoSEQ multiplex PCR, lists solely in-frame clones and lacks some. The sample has approximately 360,000 clones; 70% to 90% are singletons. This chain uses TRBV12-5 with TRBJ1-6; D unresolved. The sequencing input was PBMCs or T cells enriched from blood (not recorded which). This receptor was taken from a woman in her 30s with acute COVID-19. The chain's CDR3 is CASGPIGVSGSPLHF. DNA of the CDR3: TGTGCTAGTGGCCCCATAGGAGTTAGCGGTTCACCCCTCCACTTT.